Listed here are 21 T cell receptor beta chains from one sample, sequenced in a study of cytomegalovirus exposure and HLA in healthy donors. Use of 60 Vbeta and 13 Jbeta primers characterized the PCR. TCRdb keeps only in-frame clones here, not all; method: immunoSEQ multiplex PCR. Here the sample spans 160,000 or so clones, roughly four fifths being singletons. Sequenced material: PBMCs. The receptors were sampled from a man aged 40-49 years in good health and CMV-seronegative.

CDR3 sequence (DNA): TGTGCCAGCAGCTTAAATGGGGCCGAGCAGTACGTC. This codes for CASSLNGAEQYV. This chain links TRBV7-2 with TRBJ2-7, with D possibly being TRBD1 (5 bases). CDR1 and CDR2 (germline): SGHTA, FQGNSA. The CDR3 spans 12 residues. The V end lost 2 bases, the J end lost 6 bases, and 8 bases lay between the germline ends.

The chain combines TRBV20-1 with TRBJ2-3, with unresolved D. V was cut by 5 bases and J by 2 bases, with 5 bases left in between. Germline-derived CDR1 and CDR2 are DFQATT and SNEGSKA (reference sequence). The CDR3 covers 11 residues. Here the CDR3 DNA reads TGCAGTGCTTCCCACACAGATACGCAGTATTTT. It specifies CSASHTDTQYF.

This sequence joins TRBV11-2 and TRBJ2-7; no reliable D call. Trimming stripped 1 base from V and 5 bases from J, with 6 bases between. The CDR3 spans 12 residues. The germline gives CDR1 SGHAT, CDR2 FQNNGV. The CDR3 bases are TGTGCCAGCAGCTTAGGGGCCCACGAGCAGTACTTC. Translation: CASSLGAHEQYF.

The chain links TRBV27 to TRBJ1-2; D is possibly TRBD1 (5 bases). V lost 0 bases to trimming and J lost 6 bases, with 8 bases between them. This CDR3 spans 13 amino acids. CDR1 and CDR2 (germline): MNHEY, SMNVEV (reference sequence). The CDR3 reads CASSLSRADGYTF. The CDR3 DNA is TGTGCCAGCAGTTTATCCAGGGCGGATGGCTACACCTTC.

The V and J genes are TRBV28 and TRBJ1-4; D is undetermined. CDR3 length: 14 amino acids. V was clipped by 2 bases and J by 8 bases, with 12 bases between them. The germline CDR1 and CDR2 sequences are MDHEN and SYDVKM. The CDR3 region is CASSLTGRGEKLFF. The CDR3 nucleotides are TGTGCCAGCAGTTTAACGGGCCGAGGGGAAAAACTGTTTTTT.

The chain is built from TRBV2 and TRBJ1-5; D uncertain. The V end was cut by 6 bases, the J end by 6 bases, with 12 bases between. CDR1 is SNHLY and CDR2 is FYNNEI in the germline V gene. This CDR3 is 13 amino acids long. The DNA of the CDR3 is TGTGCCAGCAGCCCTGATAGCGGTCAGCCCCAGCATTTT. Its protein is CASSPDSGQPQHF.

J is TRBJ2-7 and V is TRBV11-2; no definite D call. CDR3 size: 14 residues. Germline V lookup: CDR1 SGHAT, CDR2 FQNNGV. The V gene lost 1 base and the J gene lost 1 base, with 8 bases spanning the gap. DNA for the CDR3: TGTGCCAGCAGCTTAGGGTTGGCATCCTACGAGCAGTACTTC. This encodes CASSLGLASYEQYF.

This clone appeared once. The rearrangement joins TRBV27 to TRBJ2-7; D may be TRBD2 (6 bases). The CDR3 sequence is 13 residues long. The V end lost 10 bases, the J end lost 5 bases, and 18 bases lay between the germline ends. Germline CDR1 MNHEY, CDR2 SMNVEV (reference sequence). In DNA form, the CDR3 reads TGTGCCACCCTCCGCTACGGGGAGGACGAGCAGTACTTC. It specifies CATLRYGEDEQYF.

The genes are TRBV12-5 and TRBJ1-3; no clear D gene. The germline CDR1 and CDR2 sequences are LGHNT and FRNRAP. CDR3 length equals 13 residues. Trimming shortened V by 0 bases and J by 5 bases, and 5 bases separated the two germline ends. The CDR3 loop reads CASGLVGRNTIYF. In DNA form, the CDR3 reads TGTGCTAGTGGTTTGGTCGGTCGAAACACCATATATTTT. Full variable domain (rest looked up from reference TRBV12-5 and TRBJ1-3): DARVTQTPRHKVTEMGQEVTMRCQPILGHNTVFWYRQTMMQGLELLAYFRNRAPLDDSGMPKDRFSAEMPDATLATLKIQPSEPRDSAVYFCASGLVGRNTIYFGEGSWLTVV.

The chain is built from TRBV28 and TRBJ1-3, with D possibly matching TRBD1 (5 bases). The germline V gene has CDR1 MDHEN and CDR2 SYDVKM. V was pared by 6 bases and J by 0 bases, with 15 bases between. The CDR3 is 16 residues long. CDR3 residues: CASSNSGGISGNTIYF. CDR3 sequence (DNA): TGTGCCAGCAGCAACTCGGGGGGGATCTCTGGAAACACCATATATTTT.

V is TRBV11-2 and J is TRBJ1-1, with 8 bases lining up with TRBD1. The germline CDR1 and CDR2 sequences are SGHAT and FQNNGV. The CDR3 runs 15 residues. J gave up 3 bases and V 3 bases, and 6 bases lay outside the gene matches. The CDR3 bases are TGTGCCAGCAGCTTTGGGGACAGGAGAGACACTGAAGCTTTCTTT. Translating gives CASSFGDRRDTEAFF.

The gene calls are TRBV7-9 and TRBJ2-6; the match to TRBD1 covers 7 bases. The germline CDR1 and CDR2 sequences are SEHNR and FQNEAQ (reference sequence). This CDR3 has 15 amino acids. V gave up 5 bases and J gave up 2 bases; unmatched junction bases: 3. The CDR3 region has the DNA TGTGCCAGCAGCAGCGACAGGGCTGGGGCCAACGTCCTGACTTTC. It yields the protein CASSSDRAGANVLTF.

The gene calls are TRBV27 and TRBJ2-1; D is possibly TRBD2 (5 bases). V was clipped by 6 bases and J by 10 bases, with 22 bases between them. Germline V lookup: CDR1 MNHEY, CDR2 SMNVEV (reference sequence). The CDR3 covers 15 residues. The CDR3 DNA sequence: TGTGCCAGCAGGCTAATCCGGGATCCCTGGCGGGAGCAGTTCTTC. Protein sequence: CASRLIRDPWREQFF.

The CDR3 DNA reads TGCGCCAGCAGCCACGGGAAGACTTTCTTT. This translates into CASSHGKTFF. The J gene is TRBJ1-1, the V gene TRBV4-1, with no clear D. The CDR3 has 10 amino acids. Germline V gene sequence: CDR1 MGHRA, CDR2 YSYEKL. With 3 bases removed from V and 12 bases from J, the gap between germline ends came to 8 bases.

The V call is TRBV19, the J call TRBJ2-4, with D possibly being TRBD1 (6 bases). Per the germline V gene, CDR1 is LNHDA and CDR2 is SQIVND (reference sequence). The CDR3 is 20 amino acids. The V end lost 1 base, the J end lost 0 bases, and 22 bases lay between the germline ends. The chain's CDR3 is CASSIVQGRSYTLAKNIQYF. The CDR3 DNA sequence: TGTGCCAGTAGTATAGTGCAGGGGCGAAGTTATACCCTAGCCAAAAACATTCAGTACTTC. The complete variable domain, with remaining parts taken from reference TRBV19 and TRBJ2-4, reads DGGITQSPKYLFRKEGQNVTLSCEQNLNHDAMYWYRQDPGQGLRLIYYSQIVNDFQKGDIAEGYSVSREKKESFPLTVTSAQKNPTAFYLCASSIVQGRSYTLAKNIQYFGAGTRLSVL.

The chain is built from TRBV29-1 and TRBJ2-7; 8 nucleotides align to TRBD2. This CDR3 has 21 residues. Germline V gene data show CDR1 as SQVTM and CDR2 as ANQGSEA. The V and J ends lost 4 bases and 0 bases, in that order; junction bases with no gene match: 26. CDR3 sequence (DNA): TGCAGCGTTGTGCTCAGGGTTAGTCCGAAAAAAACTAGCGGTAACTCCTACGAGCAGTACGTC. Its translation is CSVVLRVSPKKTSGNSYEQYV.

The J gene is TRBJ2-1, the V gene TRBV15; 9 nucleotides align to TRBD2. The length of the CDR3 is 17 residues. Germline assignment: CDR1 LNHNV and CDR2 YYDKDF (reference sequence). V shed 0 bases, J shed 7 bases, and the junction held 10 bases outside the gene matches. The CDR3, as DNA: TGTGCCACCAGCAGAGATAGGGGACTAGCCTGGGGGAATGAGCAGTTCTTC. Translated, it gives CATSRDRGLAWGNEQFF.

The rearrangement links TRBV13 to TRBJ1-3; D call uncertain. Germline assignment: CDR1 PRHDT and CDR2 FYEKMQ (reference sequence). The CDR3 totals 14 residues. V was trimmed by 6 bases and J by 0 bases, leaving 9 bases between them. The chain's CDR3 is CASRPGGSGNTIYF. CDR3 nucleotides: TGTGCCAGCAGACCTGGCGGCTCTGGAAACACCATATATTTT.

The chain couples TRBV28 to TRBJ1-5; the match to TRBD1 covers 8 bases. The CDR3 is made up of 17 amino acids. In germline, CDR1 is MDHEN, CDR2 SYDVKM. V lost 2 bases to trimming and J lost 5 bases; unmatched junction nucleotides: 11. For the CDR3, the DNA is TGTGCCAGCAGTTTAGGGGATGGGAACAGGGGGGATCAGCCCCAGCATTTT. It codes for CASSLGDGNRGDQPQHF.

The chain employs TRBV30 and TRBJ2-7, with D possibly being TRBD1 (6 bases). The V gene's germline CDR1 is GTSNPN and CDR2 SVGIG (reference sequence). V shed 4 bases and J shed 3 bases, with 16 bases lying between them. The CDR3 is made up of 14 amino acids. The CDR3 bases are TGTGCCTGGACCGATGGGACAAAGAACTACGAGCAGTACTTC. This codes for CAWTDGTKNYEQYF. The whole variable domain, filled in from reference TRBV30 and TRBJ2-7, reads SQTIHQWPATLVQPVGSPLSLECTVEGTSNPNLYWYRQAAGRGLQLLFYSVGIGQISSEVPQNLSASRPQDRQFILSSKKLLLSDSGFYLCAWTDGTKNYEQYFGPGTRLTVT.

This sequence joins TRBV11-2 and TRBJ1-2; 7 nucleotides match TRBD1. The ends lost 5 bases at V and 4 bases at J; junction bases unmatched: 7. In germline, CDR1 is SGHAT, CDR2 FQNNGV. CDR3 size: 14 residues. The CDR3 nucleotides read TGTGCCAGCAGCCCGGGACAGTCAATCTATGGCTACACCTTC. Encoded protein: CASSPGQSIYGYTF.